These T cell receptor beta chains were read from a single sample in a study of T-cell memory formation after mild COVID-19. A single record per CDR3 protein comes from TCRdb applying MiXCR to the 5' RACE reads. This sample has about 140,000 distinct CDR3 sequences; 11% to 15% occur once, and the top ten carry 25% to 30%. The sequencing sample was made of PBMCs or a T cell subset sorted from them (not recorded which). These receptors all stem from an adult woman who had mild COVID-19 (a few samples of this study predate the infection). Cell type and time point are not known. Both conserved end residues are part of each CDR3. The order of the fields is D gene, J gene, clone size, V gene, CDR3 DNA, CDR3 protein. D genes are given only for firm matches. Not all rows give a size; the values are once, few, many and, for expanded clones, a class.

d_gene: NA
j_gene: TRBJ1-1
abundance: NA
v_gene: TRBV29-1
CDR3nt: TGCAGCGTTGTTGACCCGGGACACGGAGGGACTGAAGCTTTCTTT
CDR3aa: CSVVDPGHGGTEAFF

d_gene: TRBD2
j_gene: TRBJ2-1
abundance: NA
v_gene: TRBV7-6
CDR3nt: TGTGCCAGCAGCTTAGCGCTTATAGCGGGAGTGGGTGAGCAGTTCTTC
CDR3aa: CASSLALIAGVGEQFF

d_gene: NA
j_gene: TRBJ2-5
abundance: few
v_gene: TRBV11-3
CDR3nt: TGTGCCAGCAGCTTCGGAGGGCCGGGGGAGACCCAGTACTTC
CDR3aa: CASSFGGPGETQYF

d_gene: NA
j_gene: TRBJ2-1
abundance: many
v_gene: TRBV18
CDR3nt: TGTGCCAGCTCATTTGGTAGCGAACGGACCTACAATGAGCAGTTCTTC
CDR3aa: CASSFGSERTYNEQFF

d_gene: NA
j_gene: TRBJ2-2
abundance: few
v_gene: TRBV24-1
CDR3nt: TGTGCCACCAGTGACTCATACACCGGGGAGCTGTTTTTT
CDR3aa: CATSDSYTGELFF

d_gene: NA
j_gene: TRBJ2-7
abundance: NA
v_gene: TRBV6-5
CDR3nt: TGTGCCAGCAGTTACTCTTTGGGCCAGCCAGGAGAGCAGTACTTC
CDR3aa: CASSYSLGQPGEQYF

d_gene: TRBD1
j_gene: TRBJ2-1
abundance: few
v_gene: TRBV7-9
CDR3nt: TGTGCCAGCAGCTTAGGGGACAGAGTGGGTCGCAATGAGCAGTTCTTC
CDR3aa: CASSLGDRVGRNEQFF

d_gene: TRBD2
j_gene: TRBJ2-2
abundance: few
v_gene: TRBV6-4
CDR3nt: TGTGCCAGCTCCCGGACTAGCGGGAGTACCGGGGAGCTGTTTTTT
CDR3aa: CASSRTSGSTGELFF

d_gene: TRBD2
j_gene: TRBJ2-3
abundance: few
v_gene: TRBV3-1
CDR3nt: TGTGCCAGCAGCCCAACTAGCGCCATCACAGATACGCAGTATTTT
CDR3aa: CASSPTSAITDTQYF

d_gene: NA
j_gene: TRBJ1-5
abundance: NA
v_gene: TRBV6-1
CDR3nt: TGTGCCAGCAGCGCCAGAGGGCTCCCCGGAAATCAGCCCCAGCATTTT
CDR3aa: CASSARGLPGNQPQHF

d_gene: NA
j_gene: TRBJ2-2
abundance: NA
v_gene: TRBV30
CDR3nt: TGTGCCTGGAGTGTACAGGGCACCGGGGAGCTGTTTTTT
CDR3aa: CAWSVQGTGELFF

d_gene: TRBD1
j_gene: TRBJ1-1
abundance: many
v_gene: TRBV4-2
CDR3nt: TGTGCCAGCAGCCAGGGCCGGACAGGGATAGTCACTGAAGCTTTCTTT
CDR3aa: CASSQGRTGIVTEAFF

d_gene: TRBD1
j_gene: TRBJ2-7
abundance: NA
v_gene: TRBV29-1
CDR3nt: TGCAGCGTTGAAGAGTCGCTCGACAGGGGCTCTTACGAGCAGTACTTC
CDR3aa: CSVEESLDRGSYEQYF

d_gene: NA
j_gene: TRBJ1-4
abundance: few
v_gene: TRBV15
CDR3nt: TGTGCCACCAGCAGCCCGCTACTGGGAAATGAAAAACTGTTTTTT
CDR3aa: CATSSPLLGNEKLFF

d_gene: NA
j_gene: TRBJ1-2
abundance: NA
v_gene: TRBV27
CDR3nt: TGTGCCAGCAGTCCGTCCGGGGAGGGGTGGACTGGCTACACCTTC
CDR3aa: CASSPSGEGWTGYTF

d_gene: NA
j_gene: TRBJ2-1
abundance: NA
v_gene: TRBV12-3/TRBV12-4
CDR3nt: TGTGCCAGCAGTGCAATCGGGACGGGAGACGATGAGCAGTTCTTC
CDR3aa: CASSAIGTGDDEQFF

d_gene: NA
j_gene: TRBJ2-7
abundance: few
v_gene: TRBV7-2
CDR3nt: TGTGCCAGCAGCTCACTCTGGAGGGATGGATCCTACGAGCAGTACTTC
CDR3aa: CASSSLWRDGSYEQYF

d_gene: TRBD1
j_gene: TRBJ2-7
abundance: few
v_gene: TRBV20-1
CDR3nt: TGCAGTGCTCGAACTTCCGACAGGGGCCACGAGCAGTACTTC
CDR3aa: CSARTSDRGHEQYF